This TCR beta chain was recovered during a study of blood T cell repertoires in COVID-19. About the study: From the United States, Italy and Spain came samples of acute and convalescent COVID-19. Sample material is recorded as cDNA or gDNA derived from T cells, B-cell-depleted T cells, or PBMCs.

Germline V lookup: CDR1 SGHKS, CDR2 YYEKEE (reference sequence). The CDR3 loop spans 14 amino acids. After removal of 7 bases from V and 8 bases from J, the junction contained 11 bases not matched to a gene. Under the authors' procedure: Amplification of reference gene primers was used by the study to estimate nucleated cell counts. Assay: immunoSEQ multiplex PCR; the TCRdb copy retains only in-frame clones and omits some. V and J calls and clone size follow that table, whereas D and trimming were derived from the DNA. The profile shows about 100,000 clones, more than 75% of them singletons. Sequenced: peripheral blood. The V call is TRBV5-5, the J call TRBJ1-4; 7 bases align to TRBD1. This clonotype was sampled from a human donor in a cohort sampled during active COVID-19. CDR3 nucleotide sequence: TGTGCCAGCCGACCGGGACAGTTCCCGGAAAAACTGTTTTTT. This translates into CASRPGQFPEKLFF.